This entry lists 7 T cell receptor beta chains sequenced from one sample in a study of early stage breast cancer tumors. Measured with immunoSEQ multiplex PCR; TCRdb has only the in-frame clones, and not every one. The profile shows some 75,000 clones, under 85% of them singletons. The material sequenced was blood. These receptors all stem from a person in their sixties with breast cancer.

This CDR3 reads CASSLGTGSGYTF. The CDR3 region has the DNA TGTGCCAGCAGCTTAGGGACAGGGTCTGGCTACACCTTC. V and J are TRBV7-9 and TRBJ1-2; TRBD1 agrees at 8 bases. Germline V gives CDR1 SEHNR, CDR2 FQNEAQ (reference sequence). This CDR3 comprises 13 residues. Losses at the gene ends were 1 base for V and 7 bases for J; bases not matched to a gene: 2.

This clone was observed a handful of times. The V gene is TRBV5-5, the J gene TRBJ1-1; TRBD1 is a possible D gene (5 bases). Trimming shortened V by 0 bases and J by 8 bases, and 11 bases separated the two germline ends. This CDR3 is built from 13 residues. Germline V gene sequence: CDR1 SGHKS, CDR2 YYEKEE (reference sequence). The CDR3 reads CASSLDDSGEAFF. CDR3 bases: TGTGCCAGCAGCTTGGATGACAGCGGAGAAGCTTTCTTT.

This sequence joins TRBV9 and TRBJ2-5, with 13 nucleotides matching TRBD2. The germline CDR1 and CDR2 sequences are SGDLS and YYNGEE. Germline trimming cut 3 bases from V and 5 bases from J; bases unmatched to any gene: 4. The CDR3 covers 15 residues. CDR3 residues: CASSGGLAGRETQYF. The CDR3 DNA is TGTGCCAGCAGCGGGGGACTAGCGGGAAGGGAGACCCAGTACTTC.

The chain links TRBV2 to TRBJ1-4, with a weak D call TRBD1 (6 bases). The V end lost 7 bases, the J end lost 7 bases, and 19 bases lay between the germline ends. In germline, CDR1 is SNHLY, CDR2 FYNNEI. This CDR3 has 15 residues. Here the CDR3 DNA reads TGTGCCAGCACCGAGGATGGGACACTGAGTGAAAAACTGTTTTTT. Protein sequence: CASTEDGTLSEKLFF.

The CDR3: CASSKVAKNIQYF. CDR3 DNA: TGTGCCAGCAGTAAGGTAGCCAAAAACATTCAGTACTTC. The chain employs TRBV6-5 and TRBJ2-4, with D unresolved. V was pared by 5 bases and J by 0 bases, with 5 bases between. Germline CDR1 is MNHEY and CDR2 is SVGAGI. The CDR3 has 13 amino acids.

The gene calls are TRBV7-3 and TRBJ2-7; D is ambiguous. This CDR3 has 15 residues. Germline CDR1 and CDR2: SGHTA and FQGTGA. The V end lost 2 bases, the J end lost 5 bases, and 16 bases lay between the germline ends. The CDR3 loop reads CASSLGLGPLNEQYF. The CDR3 DNA follows: TGTGCCAGCAGCTTAGGATTGGGTCCATTAAACGAGCAGTACTTC.

V gene TRBV28 combines with J gene TRBJ2-7, with a weak D call TRBD1 (5 bases). V was cut by 10 bases and J by 0 bases, with 7 bases left in between. CDR1 is MDHEN, CDR2 SYDVKM, per germline. The length of the CDR3 is 11 residues. The CDR3 DNA sequence: TGTGCCATCGACAGCTCCTACGAGCAGTACTTC. It translates to CAIDSSYEQYF.